This note documents a single T cell receptor (beta chain) sequence. At least ten counts were recorded for this clonotype. Its antigen is currently not known. One base away there is no much larger clone; base qualities are not given. Graves' hyperthyroidism was defined as stable when no progression to ophthalmopathy occurred over 18 months of follow-up. The hyperthyroidism patients were between 18 and 65 years old and newly diagnosed, with a disease duration of less than 2 months. Patients with uncontrolled infections, other autoimmune diseases, pregnancy or lactation were excluded. Diagnoses relied on clinical symptoms, serum thyroxine and TRAb, thyroid ultrasound and orbital computed tomography. PBMCs were separated from under 11 ml of fresh peripheral blood using Ficoll-Paque density gradient centrifugation. Total RNA was extracted using Trizol reagent, and RNA quality was assessed on an Agilent 2100 Bioanalyzer.

TCR beta CDR3 regions were amplified from RNA transcripts. The first round of RT-PCR for the TCR CDR3 was performed with the HTBI primer set and the Qiagen OneStep RT-PCR kit. A second multiplex PCR round built the libraries, followed by size selection and purification. Sequencing of the libraries was done on an Illumina HiSeq2000 using paired-end 100 bp reads. Per the source publication's procedure: Raw data were processed with SOAPnuke, discarding reads with adapters, uncalled bases, mean Phred below 15, or no exact constant-primer or identifier match. COPE v1.2.5 was used to merge the high-quality paired reads, and each unique nucleotide sequence was defined as a clonotype. Clonotypes were aligned to IMGT TRBV, TRBD and TRBJ reference segments using MiTCR v1.1. Only V-J combinations with frequency above 0.0001, covering 98% to 99.2% of repertoires, were analysed. A TCS score was defined as the ratio of F50 (clonal expansion) to E x V (chaos), with BLOSUM62-based TCRdist applied between CDR3 peptides within each V-J. Welch's t-statistics and random forest reduced roughly 530 V-J features to roughly 13, which were used in a naive Bayes classifier (R e1071). TCRdb's own reprocessing of the public reads used fastp at Q25 and MiXCR and kept productive beta chains. Rows matching on CDR3 protein sequence are summarized as one entry with the most common DNA and genes. TCRdb, rather than the study authors, made the V and J calls. This sample comprises a few hundred thousand distinct CDR3 sequences, 15% of them detected only once. Roughly 33% of the sample is held by the ten biggest clonotypes.

These data come from a study of T cells in Graves' hyperthyroidism and ophthalmopathy (dated 2019 in TCRdb). Some background on the complete study: Peripheral blood samples were taken at initial diagnosis, before any treatment was given. To identify TCR V-J signatures that set the groups apart, the researchers used a discovery cohort of more than 95 patients, made up of about 44 with Graves' ophthalmopathy and 57 with stable Graves' hyperthyroidism. Prospective prediction of ophthalmopathy was tested in an independent validation cohort of approximately 19 hyperthyroidism patients and approximately 17 patients who later progressed to ophthalmopathy. The approximately 98 discovery patients were randomly divided into training and test sets at a 7:3 ratio. In more than five Graves' hyperthyroidism patients, the study also compared T-cell repertoires from thyroid tissue with T-cell repertoires from blood. Once sampling was done, hyperthyroidism patients were given methimazole at a starting dose of 30 mg daily, whereas ophthalmopathy patients were given high-dose intravenous methylprednisolone. According to the paper, TCR Vbeta CDR3 sequencing was carried out on about 140 peripheral blood samples, which came from under 50 ophthalmopathy, 75 to 80 hyperthyroidism and approximately 17 progressor patients. Points the paper makes about the study in general: In cross-validation, a model built on a 13 V-J signature told ophthalmopathy apart from stable hyperthyroidism with less than 90% sensitivity and around 81% specificity, and in testing the same model reached 80%/75%. During validation, the model predicted progression to ophthalmopathy a median of around 7 months ahead of onset, with almost 71% sensitivity and roughly 72% specificity. Sample size was not statistically predetermined, and blinding of investigators to group allocation was not performed. Most expanded thyroid clonotypes (frequency above 0.001) were also detected in blood, a finding suggesting that blood repertoires may reflect thyroid immune responses.

The trim is 2 bases for V and 3 bases for J, with a gap of 11 bases between the germline ends. The CDR3 runs 15 residues from the cysteine to the phenylalanine. The retained sequence is limited to the CDR3, 45 bases, with the frame set at the first base. The germline V gene yields KGHSH for CDR1 and LQKENI for CDR2. The origin of this receptor is a woman between 25 and 40 years old with Graves' hyperthyroidism. Recombination linked TRBV18 to TRBJ2-4; the D gene is perhaps TRBD1, on 6 matching bases. Source material: blood. For the CDR3, the sequence is CASSPAGTYKNIQYF. The DNA reads as follows: TGTGCCAGCTCACCAGCCGGGACATACAAAAACATTCAGTACTTC.